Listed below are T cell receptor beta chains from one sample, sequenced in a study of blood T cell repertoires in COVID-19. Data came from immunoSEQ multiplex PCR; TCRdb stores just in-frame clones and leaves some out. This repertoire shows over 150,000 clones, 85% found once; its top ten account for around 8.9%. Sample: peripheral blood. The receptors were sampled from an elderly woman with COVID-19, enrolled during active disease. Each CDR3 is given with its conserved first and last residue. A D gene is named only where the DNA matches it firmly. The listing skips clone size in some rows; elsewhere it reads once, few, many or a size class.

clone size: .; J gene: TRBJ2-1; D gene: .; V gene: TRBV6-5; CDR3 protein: CASSFRSVGEQFF; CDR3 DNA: TGTGCCAGCAGTTTCCGATCCGTCGGTGAGCAGTTCTTC
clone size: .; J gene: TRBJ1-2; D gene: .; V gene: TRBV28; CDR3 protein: CASTPRSYGYTF; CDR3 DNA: TGTGCCAGTACCCCCCGCAGCTATGGCTACACCTTC
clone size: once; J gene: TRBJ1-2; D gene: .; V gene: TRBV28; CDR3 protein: CASQLPGGYGYTF; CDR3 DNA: TGTGCCAGCCAATTACCAGGAGGCTATGGCTACACCTTC
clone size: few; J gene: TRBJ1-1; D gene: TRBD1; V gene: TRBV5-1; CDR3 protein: CASTADRGTEAFF; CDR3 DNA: TGCGCCAGCACCGCTGACAGGGGAACTGAAGCTTTCTTT
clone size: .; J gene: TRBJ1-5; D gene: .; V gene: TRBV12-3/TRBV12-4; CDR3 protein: CASSLAPGPQHF; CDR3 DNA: TGTGCCAGCAGTTTAGCCCCGGGGCCCCAGCATTTT
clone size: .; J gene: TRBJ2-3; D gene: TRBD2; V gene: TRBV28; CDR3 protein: CASSFRTSGRGSTDTQYF; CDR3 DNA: TGTGCCAGCAGTTTCCGGACTAGCGGGAGGGGTAGCACAGATACGCAGTATTTT
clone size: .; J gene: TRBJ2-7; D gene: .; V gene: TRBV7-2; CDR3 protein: CASSLTVGSYEQYF; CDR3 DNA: TGTGCCAGCAGCTTAACAGTTGGCTCCTACGAGCAGTACTTC
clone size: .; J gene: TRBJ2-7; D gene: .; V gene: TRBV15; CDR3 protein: CATSRDRGYEQYF; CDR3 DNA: TGTGCCACCAGCAGAGATAGAGGCTACGAGCAGTACTTC
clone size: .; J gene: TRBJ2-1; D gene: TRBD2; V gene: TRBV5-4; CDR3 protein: CASSSPGQRGGNEQFF; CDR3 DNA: TGTGCCAGCAGTTCCCCGGGCCAGCGGGGGGGCAATGAGCAGTTCTTC
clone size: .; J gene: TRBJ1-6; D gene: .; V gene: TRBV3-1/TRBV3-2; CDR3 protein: CASSQDFGNSPLHF; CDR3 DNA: TGTGCCAGCAGCCAAGATTTCGGTAATTCACCCCTCCACTTT
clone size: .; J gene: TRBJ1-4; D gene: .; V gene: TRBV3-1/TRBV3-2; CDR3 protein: CASSPQVGKLFF; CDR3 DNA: TGTGCCAGCAGCCCACAGGTCGGAAAACTGTTTTTT
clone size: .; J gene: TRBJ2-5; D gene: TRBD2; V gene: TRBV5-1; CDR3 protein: CASNPSGARGTQYF; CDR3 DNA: TGCGCCAGCAACCCTAGCGGGGCCCGGGGGACCCAGTACTTC
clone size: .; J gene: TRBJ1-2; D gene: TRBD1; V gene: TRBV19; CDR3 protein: CASSVPGTGVVYGYTF; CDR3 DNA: TGTGCCAGTAGTGTTCCCGGGACAGGGGTCGTCTATGGCTACACCTTC
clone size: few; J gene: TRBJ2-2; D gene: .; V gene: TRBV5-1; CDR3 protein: CASSGRGSNTGELFF; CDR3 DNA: TGCGCCAGCAGCGGCAGGGGATCGAACACCGGGGAGCTGTTTTTT
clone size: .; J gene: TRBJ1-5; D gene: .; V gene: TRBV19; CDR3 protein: CASRGGARVDQPQHF; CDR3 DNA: TGTGCCAGTAGGGGGGGGGCGCGAGTTGATCAGCCCCAGCATTTT
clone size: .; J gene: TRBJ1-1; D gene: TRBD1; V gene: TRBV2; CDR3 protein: CASGGAPGQGADTEAFF; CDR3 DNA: TGTGCCAGCGGAGGGGCCCCGGGACAGGGGGCTGACACTGAAGCTTTCTTT
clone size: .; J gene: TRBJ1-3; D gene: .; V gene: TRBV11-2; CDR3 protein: CASSRTGAGNTIYF; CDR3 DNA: TGTGCCAGCAGCCGCACGGGGGCTGGAAACACCATATATTTT
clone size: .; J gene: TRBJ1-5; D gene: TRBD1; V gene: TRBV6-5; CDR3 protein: CASSYDRAYQPQHF; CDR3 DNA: TGTGCCAGCAGTTACGACAGGGCCTATCAGCCCCAGCATTTT
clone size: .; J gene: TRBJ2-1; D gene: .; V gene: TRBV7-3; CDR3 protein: CASSSTGSTAEQFF; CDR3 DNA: TGTGCCAGCAGCTCTACAGGGTCCACAGCAGAGCAGTTCTTC
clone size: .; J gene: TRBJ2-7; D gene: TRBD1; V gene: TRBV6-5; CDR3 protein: CASSYLQGVSYEQYF; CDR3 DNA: TGTGCCAGCAGTTATTTACAGGGGGTTTCCTACGAGCAGTACTTC
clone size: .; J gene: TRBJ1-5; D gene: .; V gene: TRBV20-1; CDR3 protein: CSASSGRGNQPQHF; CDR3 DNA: TGCAGTGCTAGTTCGGGACGGGGGAATCAGCCCCAGCATTTT
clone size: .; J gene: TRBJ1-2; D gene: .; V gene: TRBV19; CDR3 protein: CASSPRGAPDGYTF; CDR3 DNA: TGTGCCAGTAGTCCGCGGGGGGCCCCGGATGGCTACACCTTC
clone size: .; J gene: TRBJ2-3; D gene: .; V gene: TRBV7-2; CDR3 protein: CASSFMGPDTQYF; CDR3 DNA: TGTGCCAGCAGCTTCATGGGGCCAGATACGCAGTATTTT
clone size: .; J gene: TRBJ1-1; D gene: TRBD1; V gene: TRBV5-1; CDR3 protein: CASSPDRAVGTEAFF; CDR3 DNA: TGCGCCAGCAGCCCTGACAGGGCAGTCGGCACTGAAGCTTTCTTT
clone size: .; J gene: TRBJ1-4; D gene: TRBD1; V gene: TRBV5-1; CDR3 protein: CASSLGQGGNEKLFF; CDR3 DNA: TGCGCCAGCAGCTTAGGACAGGGGGGGAATGAAAAACTGTTTTTT
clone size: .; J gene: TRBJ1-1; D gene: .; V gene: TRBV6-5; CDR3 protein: CASSPGRTEAFF; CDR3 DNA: TGTGCCAGCAGTCCAGGGAGGACTGAAGCTTTCTTT
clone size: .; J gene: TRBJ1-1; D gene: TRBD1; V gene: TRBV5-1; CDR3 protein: CASRLGQGGTEAFF; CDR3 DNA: TGCGCCAGCAGACTCGGACAGGGTGGGACTGAAGCTTTCTTT
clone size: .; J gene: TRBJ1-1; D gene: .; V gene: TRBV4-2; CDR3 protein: CASSQEGRGTEAFF; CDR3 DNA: TGTGCCAGCAGCCAAGAAGGGAGGGGGACTGAAGCTTTCTTT
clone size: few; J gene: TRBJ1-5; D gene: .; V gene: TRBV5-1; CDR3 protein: CASSSGERNQPQHF; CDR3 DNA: TGCGCCAGTTCGAGCGGGGAGCGCAATCAGCCCCAGCATTTT
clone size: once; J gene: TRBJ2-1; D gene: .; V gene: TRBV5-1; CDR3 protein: CASSRSGEPYNEQFF; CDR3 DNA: TGCGCCAGCAGCCGTAGCGGAGAGCCCTACAATGAGCAGTTCTTC
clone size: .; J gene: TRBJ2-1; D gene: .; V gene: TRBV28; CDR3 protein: CASSSWRNEQFF; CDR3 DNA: TGTGCCAGCAGTTCGTGGAGGAATGAGCAGTTCTTC
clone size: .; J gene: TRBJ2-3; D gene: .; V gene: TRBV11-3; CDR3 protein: CASSLASSTDTQYF; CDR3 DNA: TGTGCCAGCAGCTTAGCGTCTTCCACAGATACGCAGTATTTT
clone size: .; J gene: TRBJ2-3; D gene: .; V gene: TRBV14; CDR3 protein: CASSPRARYSTDTQYF; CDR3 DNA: TGTGCCAGCAGCCCGAGAGCGCGCTATAGCACAGATACGCAGTATTTT
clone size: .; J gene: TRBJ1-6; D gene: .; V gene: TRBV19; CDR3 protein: CATRQDRSYNSPLHF; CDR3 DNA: TGTGCCACCAGACAGGATCGCTCCTATAATTCACCCCTCCACTTT
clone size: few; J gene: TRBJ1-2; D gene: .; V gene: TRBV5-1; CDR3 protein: CASFIQRNKNGYTF; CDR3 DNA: TGCGCCAGCTTCATACAGAGAAACAAGAACGGCTACACCTTC
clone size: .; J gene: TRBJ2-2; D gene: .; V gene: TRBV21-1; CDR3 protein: CASSAPGTGMNTGELFF; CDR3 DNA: TGTGCCAGCAGCGCCCCCGGGACAGGGATGAACACCGGGGAGCTGTTTTTT
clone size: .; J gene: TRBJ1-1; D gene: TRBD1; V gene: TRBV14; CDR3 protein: CASSQGTGGLEAFF; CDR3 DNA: TGTGCCAGCAGCCAAGGGACAGGGGGCCTTGAAGCTTTCTTT
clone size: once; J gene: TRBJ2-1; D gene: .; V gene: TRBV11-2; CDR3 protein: CASSGTSYWNEQFF; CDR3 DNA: TGTGCCAGCAGCGGTACTAGCTATTGGAATGAGCAGTTCTTC
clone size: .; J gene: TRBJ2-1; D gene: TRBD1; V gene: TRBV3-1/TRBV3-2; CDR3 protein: CASSQGQGVWAGQFF; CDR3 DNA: TGTGCCAGCAGCCAGGGGCAGGGGGTATGGGCAGGGCAGTTCTTC
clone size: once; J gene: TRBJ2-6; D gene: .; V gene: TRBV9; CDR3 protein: CASSKEGFPGANVLTF; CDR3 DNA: TGTGCCAGCTCCAAGGAGGGTTTCCCTGGGGCCAACGTCCTGACTTTC
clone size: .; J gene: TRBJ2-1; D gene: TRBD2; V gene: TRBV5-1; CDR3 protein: CASSWGGDEQFF; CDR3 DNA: TGCGCCAGCAGCTGGGGGGGTGATGAGCAGTTCTTC
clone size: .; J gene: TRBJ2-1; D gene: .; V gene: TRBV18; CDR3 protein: CASSLDRSTYNEQFF; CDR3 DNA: TGTGCCAGCTCACTTGACAGGAGCACCTACAATGAGCAGTTCTTC
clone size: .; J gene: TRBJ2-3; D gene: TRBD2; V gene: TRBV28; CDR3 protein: CASSLGRYTQYF; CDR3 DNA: TGTGCCAGCAGCCTCGGGAGGTATACGCAGTATTTT
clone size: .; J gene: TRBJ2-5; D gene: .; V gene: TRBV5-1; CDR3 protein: CASSSGTAGFGTQYF; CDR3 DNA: TGCGCCAGCAGCTCCGGGACTGCTGGGTTTGGGACCCAGTACTTC